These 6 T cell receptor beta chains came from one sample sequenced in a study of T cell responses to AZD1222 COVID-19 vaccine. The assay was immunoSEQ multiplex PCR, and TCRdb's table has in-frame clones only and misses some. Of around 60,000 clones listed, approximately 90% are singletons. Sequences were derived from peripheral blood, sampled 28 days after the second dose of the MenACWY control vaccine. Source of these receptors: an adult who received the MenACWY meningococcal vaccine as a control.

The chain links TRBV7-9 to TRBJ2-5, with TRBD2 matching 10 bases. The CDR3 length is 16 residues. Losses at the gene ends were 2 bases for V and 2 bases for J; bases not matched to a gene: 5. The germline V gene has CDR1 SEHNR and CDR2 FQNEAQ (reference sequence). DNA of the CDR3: TGTGCCAGCAGCTTAATGAGCGGGAGGGGACAAGAGACCCAGTACTTC. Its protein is CASSLMSGRGQETQYF.

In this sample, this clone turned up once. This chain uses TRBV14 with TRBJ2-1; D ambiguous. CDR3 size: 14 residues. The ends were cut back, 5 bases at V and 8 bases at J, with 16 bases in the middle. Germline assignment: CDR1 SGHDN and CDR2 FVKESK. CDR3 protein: CASSFTEHGDEQFF. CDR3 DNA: TGTGCCAGCAGCTTTACGGAGCATGGCGATGAGCAGTTCTTC.

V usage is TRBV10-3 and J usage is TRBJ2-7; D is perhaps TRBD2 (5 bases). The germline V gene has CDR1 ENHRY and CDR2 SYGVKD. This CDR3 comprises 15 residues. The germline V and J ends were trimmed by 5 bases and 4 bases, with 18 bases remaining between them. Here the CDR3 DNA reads TGTGCCATCAGTCCTCCTGTCACTAGTGATTACGAGCAGTACTTC. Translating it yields CAISPPVTSDYEQYF.

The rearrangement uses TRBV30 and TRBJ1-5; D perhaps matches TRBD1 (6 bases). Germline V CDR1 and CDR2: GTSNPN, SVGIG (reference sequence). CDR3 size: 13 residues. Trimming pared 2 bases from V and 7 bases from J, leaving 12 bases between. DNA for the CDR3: TGTGCCTGGAGTTTGAGGGGGGACCAGCCCCAGCATTTT. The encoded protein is CAWSLRGDQPQHF.

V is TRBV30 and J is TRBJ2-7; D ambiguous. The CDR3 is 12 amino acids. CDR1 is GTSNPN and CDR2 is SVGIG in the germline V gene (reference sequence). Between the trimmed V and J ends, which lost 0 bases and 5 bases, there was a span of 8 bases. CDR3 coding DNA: TGTGCCTGGAGTGTACTGGGCCACGAGCAGTACTTC. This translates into CAWSVLGHEQYF.

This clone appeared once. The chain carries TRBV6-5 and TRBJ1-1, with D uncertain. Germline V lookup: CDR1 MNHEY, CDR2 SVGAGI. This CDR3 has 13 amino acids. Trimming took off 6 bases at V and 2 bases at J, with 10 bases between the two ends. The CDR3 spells CASSPAGNTEAFF. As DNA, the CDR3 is TGTGCCAGCAGCCCCGCGGGTAACACTGAAGCTTTCTTT.